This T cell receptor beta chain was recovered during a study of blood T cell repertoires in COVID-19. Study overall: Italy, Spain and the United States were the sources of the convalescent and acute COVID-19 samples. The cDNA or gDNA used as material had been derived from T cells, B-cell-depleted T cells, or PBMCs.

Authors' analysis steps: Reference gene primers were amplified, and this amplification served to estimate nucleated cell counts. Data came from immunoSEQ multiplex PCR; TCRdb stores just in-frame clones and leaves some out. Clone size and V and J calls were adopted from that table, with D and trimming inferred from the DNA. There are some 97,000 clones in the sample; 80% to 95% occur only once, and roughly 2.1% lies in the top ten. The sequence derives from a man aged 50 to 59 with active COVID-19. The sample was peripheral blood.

The CDR3: CASSLTGGDSPLHF. The DNA of the CDR3 is TGTGCCAGCAGCCTGACAGGGGGCGATTCACCCCTCCACTTT. The chain couples TRBV11-2 to TRBJ1-6; 10 positions agree with TRBD1. CDR3 length equals 14 residues. The trim removed 5 bases at V and 8 bases at J, leaving 3 bases unmatched. Germline-derived CDR1 and CDR2 are SGHAT and FQNNGV.